This is a list of T cell receptor beta chains from one sample in a study of blood T cell repertoires in COVID-19. Sequencing used immunoSEQ multiplex PCR; TCRdb keeps in-frame clones, though not all of them. Of about 340,000 clones in the sample, around 86% were seen once. The specimen sequenced was peripheral blood. The receptor set was obtained from a woman aged 50 to 60 with COVID-19, enrolled during active disease. CDR3s include the opening cysteine and the closing phenylalanine or tryptophan. A D gene is named only where the DNA matches it firmly. Rows give clone size only sometimes, using once, few, many, or a class for an expanded clone.

j_call: TRBJ1-5; v_call: TRBV18; clone_size: -; d_call: -; cdr3_nt: TGTGCCAGCTCCAAGCTCTCGGGAGCAGGGGACTATAGCAATCAGCCCCAGCATTTT; cdr3_aa: CASSKLSGAGDYSNQPQHF
j_call: TRBJ2-1; v_call: TRBV19; clone_size: once; d_call: TRBD1; cdr3_nt: TGTGCCAGTAGCTTACAGGGGCCGTGGGGGTCCTACAATGAGCAGTTCTTC; cdr3_aa: CASSLQGPWGSYNEQFF
j_call: TRBJ2-5; v_call: TRBV6-5; clone_size: few; d_call: -; cdr3_nt: TGTGCCAGCAGTTACCGAGGAGAATCGGAGACCCAGTACTTC; cdr3_aa: CASSYRGESETQYF
j_call: TRBJ2-7; v_call: TRBV2; clone_size: once; d_call: -; cdr3_nt: TGTGCCAGCAGTCGAGCGGGACAAAGGTACGAGCAGTACTTC; cdr3_aa: CASSRAGQRYEQYF
j_call: TRBJ2-2; v_call: TRBV9; clone_size: -; d_call: TRBD2; cdr3_nt: TGTGCCAGCAGCCCGGGAAGGAATAGCGGGGGGGAGCTGTTTTTT; cdr3_aa: CASSPGRNSGGELFF
j_call: TRBJ2-4; v_call: TRBV15; clone_size: -; d_call: -; cdr3_nt: TGTGCCACCAGCAGAGATCCGGACTTAGCCAAAAACATTCAGTACTTC; cdr3_aa: CATSRDPDLAKNIQYF
j_call: TRBJ1-4; v_call: TRBV6-5; clone_size: -; d_call: TRBD1; cdr3_nt: TGTGCCAGCTCCGACAGGGGGCGGGGGGAAAAACTGTTTTTT; cdr3_aa: CASSDRGRGEKLFF
j_call: TRBJ2-1; v_call: TRBV27; clone_size: -; d_call: -; cdr3_nt: TGTGCCAGCAGTTTCTCCCTCGGACAGTCGCATGAGCAGTTCTTC; cdr3_aa: CASSFSLGQSHEQFF
j_call: TRBJ2-7; v_call: TRBV5-6; clone_size: -; d_call: TRBD2; cdr3_nt: TGTGCCAGCAGCTCGACTAGCGGGTTCCCCTACGAGCAGTACTTC; cdr3_aa: CASSSTSGFPYEQYF
j_call: TRBJ2-7; v_call: TRBV6-5; clone_size: -; d_call: TRBD1; cdr3_nt: TGTGCCAGCAGAACCGACAGGGGTCATTCCTACGAGCAGTACTTC; cdr3_aa: CASRTDRGHSYEQYF
j_call: TRBJ2-1; v_call: TRBV27; clone_size: -; d_call: -; cdr3_nt: TGTGCCAGCAAGGGAGGGGGAACGGGAGAGGGGAATGAGCAGTTCTTC; cdr3_aa: CASKGGGTGEGNEQFF
j_call: TRBJ2-2; v_call: TRBV11-2; clone_size: once; d_call: TRBD2; cdr3_nt: TGTGCCAGCAGCTTACTGACCGGGACTAGGACCACCGGGGAGCTGTTTTTT; cdr3_aa: CASSLLTGTRTTGELFF
j_call: TRBJ2-7; v_call: TRBV5-6; clone_size: -; d_call: -; cdr3_nt: TGTGCCAGCCGGAGGAGCTCCTACGAGCAGTACTTC; cdr3_aa: CASRRSSYEQYF
j_call: TRBJ1-6; v_call: TRBV5-6; clone_size: once; d_call: TRBD1; cdr3_nt: TGTGCCAGCAGCTACGGGGACAGGGTTTTGGATTCACCCCTCCACTTT; cdr3_aa: CASSYGDRVLDSPLHF
j_call: TRBJ2-5; v_call: TRBV7-3; clone_size: -; d_call: -; cdr3_nt: TGTGCCAGCAGCTTAACAAACAGGGTTGAGACCCAGTACTTC; cdr3_aa: CASSLTNRVETQYF
j_call: TRBJ1-6; v_call: TRBV4-2; clone_size: -; d_call: -; cdr3_nt: TGTGCCAGCAGCCAAGGTGCGGATAGATCACCCCTCCACTTT; cdr3_aa: CASSQGADRSPLHF
j_call: TRBJ1-4; v_call: TRBV19; clone_size: -; d_call: TRBD1; cdr3_nt: TGTGCCAGTAGTATCCGGGACAGGGGGCTTAATGAAAAACTGTTTTTT; cdr3_aa: CASSIRDRGLNEKLFF
j_call: TRBJ2-3; v_call: TRBV11-2; clone_size: -; d_call: -; cdr3_nt: TGTGCCAGCAGCCGATTAGCGACAGATACGCAGTATTTT; cdr3_aa: CASSRLATDTQYF
j_call: TRBJ2-1; v_call: TRBV7-2; clone_size: once; d_call: -; cdr3_nt: TGTGCCAGCAGCTTCCAGTCTAGTATAGTGAACAATGAGCAGTTCTTC; cdr3_aa: CASSFQSSIVNNEQFF
j_call: TRBJ1-1; v_call: TRBV6-5; clone_size: -; d_call: -; cdr3_nt: TGTGCCAGCAGTTACTCGGGCCGTCAGAACACTGAAGCTTTCTTT; cdr3_aa: CASSYSGRQNTEAFF
j_call: TRBJ1-1; v_call: TRBV7-6; clone_size: -; d_call: TRBD1; cdr3_nt: TGTGCCAGCAGCATGGGACAGGGGGCCCTGAGGGACACTGAAGCTTTCTTT; cdr3_aa: CASSMGQGALRDTEAFF
j_call: TRBJ2-1; v_call: TRBV19; clone_size: once; d_call: -; cdr3_nt: TGTGCCAGTAGTCGTTGGGGGCCGGGGGGCAATGAGCAGTTCTTC; cdr3_aa: CASSRWGPGGNEQFF
j_call: TRBJ2-7; v_call: TRBV23-1; clone_size: -; d_call: TRBD1; cdr3_nt: TGCGCCAGCAGTCCAGGACAGGGCTACGAGCAGTACTTC; cdr3_aa: CASSPGQGYEQYF
j_call: TRBJ2-4; v_call: TRBV1; clone_size: -; d_call: -; cdr3_nt: TGCACCAGCAGCCAGACAGGACTAGCGGTGGCCCCCCATGTCAAAAACATTCAGTACTTC; cdr3_aa: CTSSQTGLAVAPHVKNIQYF
j_call: TRBJ2-2; v_call: TRBV21-1; clone_size: -; d_call: -; cdr3_nt: TGTGCCAGCAGCATCTTTCCCGGGGAGCTGTTTTTT; cdr3_aa: CASSIFPGELFF
j_call: TRBJ1-2; v_call: TRBV27; clone_size: -; d_call: TRBD1; cdr3_nt: TGTGCCAGCAGGGGGGGACAGGGTCGGGACGACTATGGCTACACCTTC; cdr3_aa: CASRGGQGRDDYGYTF
j_call: TRBJ1-5; v_call: TRBV20-1; clone_size: -; d_call: -; cdr3_nt: TGCAGTGCTAGTGCCGGGGGGAATAGCAATCAGCCCCAGCATTTT; cdr3_aa: CSASAGGNSNQPQHF
j_call: TRBJ2-5; v_call: TRBV2; clone_size: -; d_call: -; cdr3_nt: TGTGCCAGCAGTGTGGCAGAAGAGACCCAGTACTTC; cdr3_aa: CASSVAEETQYF
j_call: TRBJ2-3; v_call: TRBV7-2; clone_size: -; d_call: TRBD2; cdr3_nt: TGTGCCAGCAGCTTAGTTAATGGGCTAGCGGGTCACACAGATACGCAGTATTTT; cdr3_aa: CASSLVNGLAGHTDTQYF
j_call: TRBJ1-1; v_call: TRBV29-1; clone_size: once; d_call: -; cdr3_nt: TGCAGCGTTGAGTCTAGTAACACTGAAGCTTTCTTT; cdr3_aa: CSVESSNTEAFF
j_call: TRBJ2-5; v_call: TRBV7-6; clone_size: -; d_call: TRBD2; cdr3_nt: TGTGCCAGCAGCTTAGGGGTACTAGCGGGGAGCCGAAAAGAGACCCAGTACTTC; cdr3_aa: CASSLGVLAGSRKETQYF
j_call: TRBJ2-7; v_call: TRBV4-1; clone_size: -; d_call: -; cdr3_nt: TGCGCCAGCACAGTTGGCGAGCAGTACTTC; cdr3_aa: CASTVGEQYF
j_call: TRBJ1-2; v_call: TRBV10-3; clone_size: -; d_call: -; cdr3_nt: TGTGCCATCAGTGAGGTGGCAGAAACCTATGGCTACACCTTC; cdr3_aa: CAISEVAETYGYTF
j_call: TRBJ2-5; v_call: TRBV9; clone_size: -; d_call: -; cdr3_nt: TGTGCCAGCAGCGTAGGGCCCAGGGGTGCGGGGGACCAAGAGACCCAGTACTTC; cdr3_aa: CASSVGPRGAGDQETQYF
j_call: TRBJ2-1; v_call: TRBV29-1; clone_size: -; d_call: TRBD2; cdr3_nt: TGCAGCGTTCAAACTAGCGGGAGGGTGAATGAGCAGTTCTTC; cdr3_aa: CSVQTSGRVNEQFF
j_call: TRBJ2-5; v_call: TRBV19; clone_size: -; d_call: TRBD1; cdr3_nt: TGTGCCAGTAGTATGTTATTCCGGGACAGGGGTCTGGAGACCCAGTACTTC; cdr3_aa: CASSMLFRDRGLETQYF
j_call: TRBJ2-5; v_call: TRBV4-2; clone_size: -; d_call: TRBD1; cdr3_nt: TGTGCCAGCAGCCTTCGGGACAGGGGACTAGAGACCCAGTACTTC; cdr3_aa: CASSLRDRGLETQYF
j_call: TRBJ2-2; v_call: TRBV6-5; clone_size: -; d_call: TRBD1; cdr3_nt: TGTGCCAGTACACAGGGGCCGAACACCGGGGAGCTGTTTTTT; cdr3_aa: CASTQGPNTGELFF
j_call: TRBJ2-7; v_call: TRBV10-1; clone_size: -; d_call: TRBD1; cdr3_nt: TGCGCCAGCAGCCCCGGACAGGGGCCCTACGAGCAGTACTTC; cdr3_aa: CASSPGQGPYEQYF
j_call: TRBJ1-1; v_call: TRBV14; clone_size: -; d_call: TRBD1; cdr3_nt: TGTGCCAGCAGCCAACCGGGACAGGGATTGGTGTCTGAAGCTTTCTTT; cdr3_aa: CASSQPGQGLVSEAFF
j_call: TRBJ2-5; v_call: TRBV19; clone_size: -; d_call: TRBD2; cdr3_nt: TGTGCCAGTAGTCCTCCAGCGGGAGAACAAGAGACCCAGTACTTC; cdr3_aa: CASSPPAGEQETQYF
j_call: TRBJ2-3; v_call: TRBV15; clone_size: once; d_call: -; cdr3_nt: TGTGCCACCAGCAGAGCCCTGGGCAGCTCCACAGATACGCAGTATTTT; cdr3_aa: CATSRALGSSTDTQYF
j_call: TRBJ2-7; v_call: TRBV28; clone_size: -; d_call: -; cdr3_nt: TGTGCCAGCAGTCCTCCGGGACATATATACGAGCAGTACTTC; cdr3_aa: CASSPPGHIYEQYF
j_call: TRBJ1-4; v_call: TRBV19; clone_size: -; d_call: TRBD1; cdr3_nt: TGTGCCAGTAGTATCGGACAGGCCGATAATGAAAAACTGTTTTTT; cdr3_aa: CASSIGQADNEKLFF
j_call: TRBJ1-1; v_call: TRBV27; clone_size: -; d_call: -; cdr3_nt: TGTGCCAGCAGTTTAAGAGAGGGACTTGAAGCTTTCTTT; cdr3_aa: CASSLREGLEAFF
j_call: TRBJ2-7; v_call: TRBV7-9; clone_size: few; d_call: TRBD2; cdr3_nt: TGTGCCAGCAGCTTAGAGACTAGCGTAAGCGAGCAGTACTTC; cdr3_aa: CASSLETSVSEQYF
j_call: TRBJ1-2; v_call: TRBV5-1; clone_size: -; d_call: -; cdr3_nt: TGCGCCAGCAGCTTGGTTATAGCTAACTATGGCTACACCTTC; cdr3_aa: CASSLVIANYGYTF
j_call: TRBJ1-2; v_call: TRBV29-1; clone_size: -; d_call: -; cdr3_nt: TGCAGCGTTGAGCAGGGTAACTATGGCTACACCTTC; cdr3_aa: CSVEQGNYGYTF
j_call: TRBJ2-7; v_call: TRBV6-5; clone_size: -; d_call: -; cdr3_nt: TGTGCCAGCATTGGACAGTCCTACGAGCAGTACTTC; cdr3_aa: CASIGQSYEQYF
j_call: TRBJ2-7; v_call: TRBV4-1; clone_size: -; d_call: -; cdr3_nt: TGCGCCAGCAGCCCAGTCGGACATACAGGCGAGCAGTACTTC; cdr3_aa: CASSPVGHTGEQYF
j_call: TRBJ2-3; v_call: TRBV11-3; clone_size: -; d_call: TRBD2; cdr3_nt: TGTGCCAGCAGCTTAGGCCTAGCGGGAGCCACAGATACGCAGTATTTT; cdr3_aa: CASSLGLAGATDTQYF
j_call: TRBJ2-1; v_call: TRBV5-8; clone_size: -; d_call: -; cdr3_nt: TGTGCCAGCAGCTTGGCGTTGGGCGGGAAGAGGGAGCAGTTCTTC; cdr3_aa: CASSLALGGKREQFF
j_call: TRBJ1-1; v_call: TRBV7-3; clone_size: few; d_call: TRBD1; cdr3_nt: TGTGCCAGCAGCCTGACAGGGGCCAACACTGAAGCTTTCTTT; cdr3_aa: CASSLTGANTEAFF
j_call: TRBJ1-6; v_call: TRBV11-2; clone_size: -; d_call: TRBD1; cdr3_nt: TGTGCCAGCAGAAGCGGGACAGGGAATTCACCCCTCCACTTT; cdr3_aa: CASRSGTGNSPLHF